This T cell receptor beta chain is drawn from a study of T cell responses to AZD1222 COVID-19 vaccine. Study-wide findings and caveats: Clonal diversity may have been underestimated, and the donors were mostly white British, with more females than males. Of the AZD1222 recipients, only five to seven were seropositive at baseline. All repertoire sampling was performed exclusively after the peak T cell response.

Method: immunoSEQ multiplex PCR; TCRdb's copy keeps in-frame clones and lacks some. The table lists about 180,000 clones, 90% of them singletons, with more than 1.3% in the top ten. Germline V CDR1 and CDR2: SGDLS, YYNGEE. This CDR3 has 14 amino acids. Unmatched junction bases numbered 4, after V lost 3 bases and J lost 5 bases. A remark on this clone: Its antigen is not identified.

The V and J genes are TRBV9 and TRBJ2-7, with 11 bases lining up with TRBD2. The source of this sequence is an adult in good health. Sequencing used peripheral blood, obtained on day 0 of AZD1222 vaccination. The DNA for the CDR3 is TGTGCCAGCAGCGGTAGCGGGGGGGCAAACGAGCAGTACTTC. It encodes CASSGSGGANEQYF.